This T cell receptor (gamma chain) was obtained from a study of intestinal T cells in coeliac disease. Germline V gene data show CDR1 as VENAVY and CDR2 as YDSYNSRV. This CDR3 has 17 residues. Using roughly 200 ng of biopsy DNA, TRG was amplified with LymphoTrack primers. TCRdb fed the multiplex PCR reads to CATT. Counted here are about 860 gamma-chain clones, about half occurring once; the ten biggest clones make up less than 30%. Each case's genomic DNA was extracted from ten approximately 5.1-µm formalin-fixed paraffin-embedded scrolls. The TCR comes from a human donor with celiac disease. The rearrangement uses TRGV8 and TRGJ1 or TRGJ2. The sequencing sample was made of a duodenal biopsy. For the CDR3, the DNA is TGTGCACCTGGGATAGGTACGAATTTCCCGAATTATTATAAGAAACTCTTT. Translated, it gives CAPGIGTNFPNYYKKLF.